This TCR beta chain was retrieved from a study of blood T cell repertoires in COVID-19. CDR3 length: 15 amino acids. The V gene's germline CDR1 is SGHNT and CDR2 YYREEE (reference sequence). The V gene end was trimmed by 2 bases and the J gene end by 6 bases; junction bases not matched to a gene: 8. The repertoire was sequenced with immunoSEQ multiplex PCR; TCRdb's copy has only in-frame clones and lacks some. This table has 150,000 to 200,000 clones, approximately 85% appearing once. The chain links TRBV5-4 to TRBJ2-1; TRBD1 matches at 7 bases. The sequence was obtained from an elderly man with COVID-19, enrolled during active disease. Specimen: peripheral blood. This CDR3 is CASSFDRPGGNEQFF. CDR3 sequence (DNA): TGTGCCAGCAGCTTCGATCGTCCAGGGGGCAATGAGCAGTTCTTC.